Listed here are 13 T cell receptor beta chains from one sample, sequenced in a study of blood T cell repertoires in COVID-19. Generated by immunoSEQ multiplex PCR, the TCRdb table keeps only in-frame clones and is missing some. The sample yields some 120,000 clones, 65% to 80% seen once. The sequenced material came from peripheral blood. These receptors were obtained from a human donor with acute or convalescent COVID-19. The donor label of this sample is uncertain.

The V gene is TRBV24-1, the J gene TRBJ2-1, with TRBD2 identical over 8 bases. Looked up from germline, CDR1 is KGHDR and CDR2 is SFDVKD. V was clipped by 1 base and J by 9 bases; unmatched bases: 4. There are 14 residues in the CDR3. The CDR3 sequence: CATSDFRAGGEQFF. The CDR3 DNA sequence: TGTGCCACCAGTGATTTTAGGGCGGGGGGTGAGCAGTTCTTC.

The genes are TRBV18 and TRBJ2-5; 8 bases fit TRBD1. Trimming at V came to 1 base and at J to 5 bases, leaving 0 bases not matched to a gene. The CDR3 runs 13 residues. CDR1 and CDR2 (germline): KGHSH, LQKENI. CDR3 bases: TGTGCCAGCTCACCACGGGACAGGGAGACCCAGTACTTC. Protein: CASSPRDRETQYF.

This CDR3 reads CASSLGKLSGNTIYF. The CDR3 DNA reads as TGTGCCAGCAGCTTGGGCAAACTCTCTGGAAACACCATATATTTT. The chain has TRBV13 and TRBJ1-3, with D unresolved. The V end was cut by 3 bases, the J end by 0 bases, with 9 bases between. CDR1 and CDR2 from the germline V gene are PRHDT and FYEKMQ (reference sequence). The CDR3 has 15 residues.

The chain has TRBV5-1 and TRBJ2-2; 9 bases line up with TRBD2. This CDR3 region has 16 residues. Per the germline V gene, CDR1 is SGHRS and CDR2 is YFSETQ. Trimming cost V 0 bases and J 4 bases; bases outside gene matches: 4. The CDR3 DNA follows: TGCGCCAGCAGCTTGGCGCTAGCGGGGCTCACCGGGGAGCTGTTTTTT. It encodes CASSLALAGLTGELFF.

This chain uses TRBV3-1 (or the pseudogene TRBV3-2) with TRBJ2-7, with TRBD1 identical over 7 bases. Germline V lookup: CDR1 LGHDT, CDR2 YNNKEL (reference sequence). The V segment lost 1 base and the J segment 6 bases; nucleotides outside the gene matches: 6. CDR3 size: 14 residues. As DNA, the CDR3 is TGTGCCAGCAGCCAAGCTAATCCAGGGGGCGAGCAGTACTTC. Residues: CASSQANPGGEQYF.

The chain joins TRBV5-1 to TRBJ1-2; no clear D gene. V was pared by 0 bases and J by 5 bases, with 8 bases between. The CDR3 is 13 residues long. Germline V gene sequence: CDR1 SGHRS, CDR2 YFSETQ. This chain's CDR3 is CASSLGEAYGYTF. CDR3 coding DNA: TGCGCCAGCAGCTTGGGCGAGGCTTATGGCTACACCTTC.

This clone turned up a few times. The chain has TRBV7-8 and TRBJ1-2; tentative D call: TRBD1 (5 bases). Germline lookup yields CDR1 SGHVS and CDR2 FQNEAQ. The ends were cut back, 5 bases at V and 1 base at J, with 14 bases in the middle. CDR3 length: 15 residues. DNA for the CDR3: TGTGCCAGCAGCCGGACGGAGGGGTTTAACTATGGCTACACCTTC. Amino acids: CASSRTEGFNYGYTF.

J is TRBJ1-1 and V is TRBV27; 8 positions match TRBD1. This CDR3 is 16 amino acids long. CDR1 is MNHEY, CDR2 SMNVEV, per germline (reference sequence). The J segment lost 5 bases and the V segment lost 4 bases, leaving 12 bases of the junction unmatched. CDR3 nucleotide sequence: TGTGCCAGCAGTTCCCCCAGGGGGCTCGGGTATACTGAAGCTTTCTTT. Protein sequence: CASSSPRGLGYTEAFF.

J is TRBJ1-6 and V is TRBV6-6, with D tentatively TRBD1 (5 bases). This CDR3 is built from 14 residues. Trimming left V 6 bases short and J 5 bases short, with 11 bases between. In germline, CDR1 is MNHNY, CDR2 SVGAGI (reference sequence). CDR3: CASRDSRNNSPLHF. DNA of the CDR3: TGTGCCAGCAGAGACAGTAGAAATAATTCACCCCTCCACTTT.

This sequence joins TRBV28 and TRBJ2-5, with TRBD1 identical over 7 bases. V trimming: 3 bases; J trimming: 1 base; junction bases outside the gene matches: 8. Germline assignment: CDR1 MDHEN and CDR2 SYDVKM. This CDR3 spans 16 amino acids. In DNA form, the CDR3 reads TGTGCCAGCAGTTTTTGGGCAGGGGGATTCCAAGAGACCCAGTACTTC. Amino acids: CASSFWAGGFQETQYF.

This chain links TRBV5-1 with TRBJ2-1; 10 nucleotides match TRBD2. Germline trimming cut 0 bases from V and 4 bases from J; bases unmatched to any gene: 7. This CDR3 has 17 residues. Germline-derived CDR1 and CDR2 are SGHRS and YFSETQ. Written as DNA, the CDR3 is TGCGCCAGCAGCTTGGCCGGTAGCGGGGGGAAATACAATGAGCAGTTCTTC. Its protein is CASSLAGSGGKYNEQFF.

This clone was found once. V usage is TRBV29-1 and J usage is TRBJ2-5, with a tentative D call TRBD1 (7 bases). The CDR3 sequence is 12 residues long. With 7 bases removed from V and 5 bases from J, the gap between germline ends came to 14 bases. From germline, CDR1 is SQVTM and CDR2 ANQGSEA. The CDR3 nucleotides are TGCAGCGGCTACAGGGGAGGTGAGACCCAGTACTTC. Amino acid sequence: CSGYRGGETQYF. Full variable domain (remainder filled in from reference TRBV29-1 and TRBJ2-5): SAVISQKPSRDICQRGTSLTIQCQVDSQVTMMFWYRQQPGQSLTLIATANQGSEATYESGFVIDKFPISRPNLTFSTLTVSNMSPEDSSIYLCSGYRGGETQYFGPGTRLLVL.

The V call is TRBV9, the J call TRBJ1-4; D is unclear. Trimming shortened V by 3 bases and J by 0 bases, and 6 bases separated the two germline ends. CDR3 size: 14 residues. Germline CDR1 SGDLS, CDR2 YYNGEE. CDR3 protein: CASSAGATNEKLFF. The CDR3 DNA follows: TGTGCCAGCAGCGCCGGGGCAACTAATGAAAAACTGTTTTTT.